The source of this TCR beta chain is a study of cytomegalovirus exposure and HLA in healthy donors. The V and J ends lost 6 bases and 8 bases respectively, with 14 bases between them. Germline loops: CDR1 MNHNS, CDR2 SASEGT. The CDR3 totals 13 residues. In the PCR, 60 Vbeta and 13 Jbeta primers were used. The assay was immunoSEQ multiplex PCR, and TCRdb's table has in-frame clones only and misses some. This sample yields around 120,000 clones, of which around 72% are seen a single time; approximately 1.7% belongs to the top ten. The chain couples TRBV6-1 to TRBJ2-1; tentative D call: TRBD2 (6 bases). The material sequenced was PBMCs. The receptor was isolated from a woman aged 40-49 years in good health and CMV-seronegative. For the CDR3, the DNA is TGTGCCAGCAGCTATTTCGGGACTCATGAGCAGTTCTTC. Protein sequence: CASSYFGTHEQFF.